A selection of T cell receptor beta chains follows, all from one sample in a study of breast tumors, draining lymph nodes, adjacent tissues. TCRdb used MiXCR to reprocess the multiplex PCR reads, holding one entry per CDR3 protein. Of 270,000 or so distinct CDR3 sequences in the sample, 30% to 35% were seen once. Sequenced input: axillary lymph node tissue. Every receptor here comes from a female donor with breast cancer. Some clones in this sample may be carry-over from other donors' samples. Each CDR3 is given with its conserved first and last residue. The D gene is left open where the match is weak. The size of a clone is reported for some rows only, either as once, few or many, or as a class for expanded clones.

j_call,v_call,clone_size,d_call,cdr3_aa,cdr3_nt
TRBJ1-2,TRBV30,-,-,CAWSGQGGDFGYTF,TGTGCCTGGAGCGGGCAGGGCGGTGACTTTGGCTACACCTTC
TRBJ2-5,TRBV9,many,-,CASSVGGGRIQETQYF,TGTGCCAGCAGCGTGGGGGGGGGCAGAATACAAGAGACCCAGTACTTC
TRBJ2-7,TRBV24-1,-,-,CATSDYSYEQYF,TGTGCCACCAGTGACTATAGCTACGAGCAGTACTTC
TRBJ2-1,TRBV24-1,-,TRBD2,CATSPRLAVNNELSF,TGTGCCACCAGTCCCAGACTAGCGGTGAACAATGAGCTGTCCTTC
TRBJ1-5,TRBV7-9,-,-,CASSPGATRVQPQHF,TGTGCCAGCAGTCCGGGCGCGACACGGGTTCAGCCCCAGCATTTT
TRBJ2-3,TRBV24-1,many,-,CATSDPRTASTDTQYF,TGTGCCACCAGTGACCCAAGGACAGCGAGCACAGATACGCAGTATTTT
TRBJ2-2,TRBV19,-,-,CASSPRLVTGELFF,TGTGCCAGTAGCCCCCGACTAGTTACCGGTGAGCTGTTTTTT
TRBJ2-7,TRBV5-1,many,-,CASSTRDTYEQYF,TGCGCCAGCAGCACCCGGGACACTTACGAGCAGTACTTC
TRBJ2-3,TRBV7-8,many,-,CASSLALSTDTQYF,TGTGCCAGCAGCTTAGCGCTAAGCACAGATACGCAGTATTTT
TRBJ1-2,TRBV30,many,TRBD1,CAWSGDRGDYGYTF,TGTGCCTGGAGTGGGGACAGGGGAGACTATGGCTACACCTTC
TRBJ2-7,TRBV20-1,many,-,CSARGTGPYEQYF,TGCAGTGCTCGTGGGACGGGCCCCTACGAGCAGTACTTC
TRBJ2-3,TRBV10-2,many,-,CASSESGRGDTQYF,TGCGCCAGCAGTGAGTCGGGCCGTGGGGATACGCAGTATTTT
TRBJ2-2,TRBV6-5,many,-,CASRTLGELFF,TGTGCCAGCAGGACCCTCGGGGAGCTGTTTTTT
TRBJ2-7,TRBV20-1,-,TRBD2,CSARSSSGFSEQYF,TGCAGTGCTAGGTCCTCTAGCGGTTTCTCCGAGCAGTACTTC
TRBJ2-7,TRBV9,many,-,CASSVGSPGRQHF,TGTGCCAGCAGCGTAGGATCGCCGGGACGGCAACACTTC
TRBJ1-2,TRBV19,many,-,CASSTSLSNYGYTF,TGTGCCAGTAGTACCAGCCTTTCTAACTATGGCTACACCTTC
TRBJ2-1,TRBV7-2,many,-,CASSLRSGSRSEQFF,TGTGCCAGCAGCTTACGCTCTGGGTCCCGGAGTGAGCAGTTCTTC
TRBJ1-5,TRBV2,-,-,CASSRTSGRRVETQHF,TGTGCCAGCAGCCGTACTAGCGGGAGAAGAGTAGAGACCCAGCATTTT
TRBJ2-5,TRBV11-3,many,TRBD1,CASSLEGTGLETQYF,TGTGCCAGCAGCTTAGAAGGGACAGGGCTAGAGACCCAGTACTTC
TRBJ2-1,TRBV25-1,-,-,CASSNSPSSYSEQFF,TGTGCCAGCAGTAATAGCCCCAGCTCCTACAGTGAGCAGTTCTTC
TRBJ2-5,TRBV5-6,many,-,CASSLAERGTQYF,TGTGCCAGCAGCTTAGCGGAAAGGGGGACCCAGTACTTC
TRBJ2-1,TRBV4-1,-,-,CASSQDLSVYNEQFF,TGCGCCAGCAGCCAAGATCTAAGCGTATACAATGAGCAGTTCTTC